This T cell receptor beta chain was observed in a study of molecular identifiers for immune sequencing clone quantification. This clonotype has only a few counts. Its antigen remains unknown. Overall study findings and caveats: Whereas naive cells kept under 1% of molecules in clones above 20 RNA copies, such clones held over 97% in effectors.

TCRdb reprocessed the PCR reads with MiXCR, giving one entry per CDR3 protein. Altogether approximately 630,000 distinct CDR3 sequences are present, over 25% being singletons, with the ten largest covering approximately 0.75%. Libraries for naive CD8 T cells, which were made from roughly 18,000 to 920,000 sorted cells, drew on 10%, 30% or 50% of the RNA. The material sequenced was naive CD8+ T cells from blood, with Jurkat cell RNA spiked in. The subset was: FACS-sorted CD8+CD4-CCR7+CD45RA+ naive T cells. This receptor was identified in a human donor in good health. Some libraries in this study had Jurkat cell RNA spiked in.

The CDR3 DNA is TGTGCCAGCAGATTCCCCAGGGGCGAGCAGTACTTC. It yields the protein CASRFPRGEQYF. The gene calls are TRBV6-2 or TRBV6-3 and TRBJ2-7; D perhaps matches TRBD1 (6 bases). The CDR3 length is 12 residues. CDR1 MNHEY and CDR2 SVGEGT come from the germline V gene. Between the trimmed V and J ends, which lost 6 bases and 6 bases, there was a span of 12 bases.